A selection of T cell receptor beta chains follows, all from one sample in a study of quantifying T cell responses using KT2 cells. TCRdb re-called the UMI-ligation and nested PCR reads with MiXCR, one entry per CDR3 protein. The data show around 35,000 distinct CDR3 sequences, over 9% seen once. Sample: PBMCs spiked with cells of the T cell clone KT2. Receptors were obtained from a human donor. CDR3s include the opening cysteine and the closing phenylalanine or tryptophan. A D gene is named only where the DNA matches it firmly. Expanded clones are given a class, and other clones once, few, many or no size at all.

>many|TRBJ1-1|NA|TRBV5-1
CASSLVPTRVGALNTEAFF
TGCGCCAGCAGCTTGGTCCCGACCCGGGTAGGGGCTTTGAACACTGAAGCTTTCTTT
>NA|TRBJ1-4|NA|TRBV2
CASRKQGATNEKLFF
TGTGCCAGCAGAAAACAAGGAGCAACTAATGAAAAACTGTTTTTT
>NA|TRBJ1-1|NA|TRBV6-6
CATGLNTEAFF
TGTGCCACCGGGTTAAACACTGAAGCTTTCTTT
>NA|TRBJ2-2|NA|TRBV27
CACRGSNTGELFF
TGTGCCTGTCGAGGTAGCAACACCGGGGAGCTGTTTTTT
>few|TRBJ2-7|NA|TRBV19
CASSIRDGNYEQYF
TGTGCCAGTAGTATCCGGGACGGAAACTACGAGCAGTACTTC
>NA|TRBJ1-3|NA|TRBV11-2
CASSLTLANSGNTIYF
TGTGCCAGCAGCTTGACACTTGCGAACTCTGGAAACACCATATATTTT
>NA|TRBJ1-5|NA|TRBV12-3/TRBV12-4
CASSLEGGAENQPQHF
TGTGCCAGCAGTTTAGAGGGTGGGGCAGAAAATCAGCCCCAGCATTTT
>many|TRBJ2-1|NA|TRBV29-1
CSVVIVPGANEQFF
TGCAGCGTTGTTATAGTCCCTGGCGCTAATGAGCAGTTCTTC
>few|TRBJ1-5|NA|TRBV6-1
CASSGRQERVSNQPQHF
TGTGCCAGCAGTGGTCGGCAGGAGCGCGTGAGCAATCAGCCCCAGCATTTT
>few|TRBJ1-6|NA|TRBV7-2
CASSPGTNSPLHF
TGTGCCAGCAGCCCCGGGACCAATTCACCCCTCCACTTT
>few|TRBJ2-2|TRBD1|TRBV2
CASRTDRRTGELFF
TGTGCCAGCAGGACGGACAGGCGGACCGGGGAGCTGTTTTTT
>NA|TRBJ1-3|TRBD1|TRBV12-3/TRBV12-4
CASSTGEGGNTIYF
TGTGCCAGCAGCACAGGGGAGGGTGGAAACACCATATATTTT
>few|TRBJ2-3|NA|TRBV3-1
CASSQDNGASTDTQYF
TGTGCCAGCAGCCAAGACAACGGTGCTAGCACAGATACGCAGTATTTT
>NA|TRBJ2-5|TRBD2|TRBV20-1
CSANLGGRETQYF
TGCAGTGCTAACCTCGGGGGGAGGGAGACCCAGTACTTC
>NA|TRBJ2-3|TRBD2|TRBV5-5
CASSKELAAAPGTQYF
TGTGCCAGCAGCAAAGAACTAGCGGCCGCCCCGGGTACGCAGTATTTT
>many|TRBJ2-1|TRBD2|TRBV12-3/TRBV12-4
CASTPGTSRYNEQFF
TGTGCCAGCACCCCGGGGACTAGCCGATACAATGAGCAGTTCTTC
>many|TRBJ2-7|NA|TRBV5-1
CASSLAPGSYEQYF
TGCGCCAGCAGCTTGGCCCCAGGGTCCTACGAGCAGTACTTC
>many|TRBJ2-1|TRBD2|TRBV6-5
CASSSSGRAENEQFF
TGTGCCAGCAGTAGTAGCGGGAGGGCCGAAAATGAGCAGTTCTTC
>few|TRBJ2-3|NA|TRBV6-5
CASSARSRGTDTQYF
TGTGCCAGCAGTGCCCGGTCCCGGGGCACAGATACGCAGTATTTT
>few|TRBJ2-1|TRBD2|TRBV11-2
CASSLELAGAGEQFF
TGTGCCAGCAGCTTAGAACTAGCGGGAGCAGGTGAGCAGTTCTTC
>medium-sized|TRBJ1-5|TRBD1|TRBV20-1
CSAREARGLGNQPQHF
TGCAGTGCTAGAGAGGCCAGGGGGCTCGGGAATCAGCCCCAGCATTTT
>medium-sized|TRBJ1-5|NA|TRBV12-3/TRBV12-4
CASRGGSSNQPQHF
TGTGCCAGCAGGGGGGGGAGTAGCAATCAGCCCCAGCATTTT
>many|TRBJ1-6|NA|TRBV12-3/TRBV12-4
CASSLGLGQLDNSPLHF
TGTGCCAGCAGTTTAGGATTAGGACAATTAGATAATTCACCCCTCCACTTT
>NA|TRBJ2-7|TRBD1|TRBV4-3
CASSRRQGTGEQYF
TGCGCCAGCAGTCGACGACAGGGGACGGGCGAGCAGTACTTC
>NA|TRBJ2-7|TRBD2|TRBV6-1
CASSLAVTTYEQYF
TGTGCCAGCAGTCTAGCGGTGACAACCTACGAGCAGTACTTC
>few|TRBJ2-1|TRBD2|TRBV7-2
CASSPQLSTSGRDEQFF
TGTGCCAGCAGCCCCCAGCTAAGTACTAGCGGGAGGGATGAGCAGTTCTTC
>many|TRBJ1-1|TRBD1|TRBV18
CASSPGRGRVNTEAFF
TGTGCCAGCTCACCAGGCAGGGGGCGCGTGAACACTGAAGCTTTCTTT
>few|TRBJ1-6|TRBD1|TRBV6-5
CASSYSNRGQGNSPLHF
TGTGCCAGCAGTTACAGTAATCGGGGACAGGGGAATTCACCCCTCCACTTT
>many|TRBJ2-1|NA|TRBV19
CASSRHSFYNEQFF
TGTGCCAGTAGTCGGCACAGCTTCTACAATGAGCAGTTCTTC
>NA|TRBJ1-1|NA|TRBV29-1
CSVEDFGEGAFF
TGCAGCGTTGAAGATTTCGGGGAAGGTGCTTTCTTT
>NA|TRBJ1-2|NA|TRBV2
CASRAMDRFYGYTF
TGTGCCAGCAGGGCCATGGACAGATTCTATGGCTACACCTTC
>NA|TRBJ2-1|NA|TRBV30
CAWSRTVYNEQFF
TGTGCCTGGAGCCGGACCGTCTACAATGAGCAGTTCTTC
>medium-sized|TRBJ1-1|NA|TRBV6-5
CASSLGARTEAFF
TGTGCCAGCAGTCTGGGCGCCAGGACTGAAGCTTTCTTT
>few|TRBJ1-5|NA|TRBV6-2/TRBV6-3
CASSYSGERSDQPQHF
TGTGCCAGCAGTTACTCGGGCGAACGGTCGGATCAGCCCCAGCATTTT
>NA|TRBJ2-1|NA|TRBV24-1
CATSDPGTRRVEGYNEQFF
TGTGCCACCAGTGACCCCGGGACTCGCCGGGTAGAAGGCTACAATGAGCAGTTCTTC
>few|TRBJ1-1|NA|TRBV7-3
CASSRRAGTEAFF
TGTGCCAGCAGCCGCAGGGCAGGCACTGAAGCTTTCTTT
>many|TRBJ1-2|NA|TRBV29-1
CSVAWGYGYTF
TGCAGCGTCGCCTGGGGCTATGGCTACACCTTC